Listed here are 9 T cell receptor beta chains from one sample, sequenced in a study of post-analysis software for immune sequencing data. Study-wide results and limits: Five TRBV segments, including TRBV5-6, TRBV5-1 and TRBV20-1, were more frequent in patients than controls.

Which antigens these TCRs recognize remains unknown. cDNA libraries for TCR beta contained unique molecular identifiers. TCRdb analysed the PCR reads with MiXCR anew, one entry per CDR3 protein. The table lists hundreds of thousands of distinct CDR3 sequences, roughly 45% of them singletons. The specimen was blood. These receptors originate from a girl aged 5-17 years with multiple sclerosis.

V usage is TRBV28 and J usage is TRBJ2-1; the D is unclear. CDR1 and CDR2 (germline): MDHEN, SYDVKM. The CDR3 runs 15 residues. V was cut by 6 bases and J by 8 bases, with 20 bases left in between. The CDR3 sequence is CASSALDRLFDEQFF. The CDR3 DNA follows: TGTGCCAGCAGCGCTCTGGACCGCCTCTTCGATGAGCAGTTCTTC.

A single count supports this clonotype. J is TRBJ1-1 and V is TRBV12-3 or TRBV12-4; D unclear. This CDR3 is built from 14 residues. With 1 base removed from V and 0 bases from J, the gap between germline ends came to 6 bases. The DNA of the CDR3 is TGTGCCAGCAGTTTAGAGCTGTTGAACACTGAAGCTTTCTTT. It codes for CASSLELLNTEAFF.

A few counts support this clonotype. The chain combines TRBV7-9 with TRBJ1-4, with D unclear. The CDR3 loop spans 14 amino acids. The germline V gene has CDR1 SEHNR and CDR2 FQNEAQ (reference sequence). Between the trimmed V and J ends, which lost 2 bases and 8 bases, there was a span of 12 bases. CDR3 nucleotide sequence: TGTGCCAGCAGCTTATACCCCACCGAGGAAAAACTGTTTTTT. Amino acid sequence: CASSLYPTEEKLFF.

This clonotype has just a few counts. CDR3 protein: CASIATRQGPYEQYF. The CDR3 DNA reads as TGTGCCAGCATCGCTACCCGGCAGGGACCCTACGAGCAGTACTTC. The chain couples TRBV13 to TRBJ2-7, with D perhaps TRBD1 or TRBD2 (5 bases each). Germline values: CDR1 PRHDT, CDR2 FYEKMQ (reference sequence). V was trimmed by 7 bases and J by 2 bases, leaving 18 bases between them. CDR3 length equals 15 residues.

This chain joins TRBV2 and TRBJ2-1; 7 bases agree with TRBD1. Per germline, CDR1 SNHLY and CDR2 FYNNEI. V gave up 7 bases and J gave up 6 bases; unmatched junction bases: 3. This CDR3 has 12 amino acids. The CDR3 loop reads CASTTGVNEQFF. Here the CDR3 DNA reads TGTGCCAGCACCACAGGGGTCAATGAGCAGTTCTTC.

The chain has TRBV20-1 and TRBJ1-4; no definite D call. The germline gives CDR1 DFQATT, CDR2 SNEGSKA (reference sequence). V was trimmed by 0 bases and J by 5 bases, leaving 10 bases between them. The CDR3 runs 14 residues. The DNA of the CDR3 is TGCAGTGCTAGAGATAGTGGGCTCAATGAAAAACTGTTTTTT. This codes for CSARDSGLNEKLFF.

This clonotype has only one observation. This chain links TRBV5-1 with TRBJ2-5; 11 bases agree with TRBD1. The CDR3 is made up of 15 amino acids. CDR1 and CDR2 from the germline V gene are SGHRS and YFSETQ. After removal of 4 bases from V and 5 bases from J, the junction contained 7 bases not matched to a gene. CDR3 region: CASSGGTGGSETQYF. The CDR3 DNA is TGCGCCAGCAGCGGAGGGACAGGGGGAAGTGAGACCCAGTACTTC.

J is TRBJ2-3 and V is TRBV24-1; 8 positions agree with TRBD1. V lost 5 bases and J lost 2; bases outside the gene matches: 2. Germline V gene data show CDR1 as KGHDR and CDR2 as SFDVKD. This CDR3 region has 14 residues. CDR3 loop: CATSVQGATDTQYF. In nucleotides, the CDR3 is TGTGCCACCAGTGTGCAGGGGGCCACAGATACGCAGTATTTT.

A note on this clonotype: This probably arose from a read error, given a far larger clone one base away. This chain uses TRBV5-1 with TRBJ2-1; D gene ambiguous. Germline lookup yields CDR1 SGHRS and CDR2 YFSETQ. The CDR3 loop spans 14 amino acids. This CDR3 reads CPSSSSGAYNEQFF. The CDR3 nucleotides are TGCCCCAGCAGCTCAAGTGGGGCCTACAATGAGCAGTTCTTC.